This is a list of T cell receptor beta chains from one sample in a study of cytomegalovirus exposure and HLA in healthy donors. Produced via immunoSEQ multiplex PCR; TCRdb's table is partial and in-frame only. In the table there are more than 150,000 clones, around 73% of which are singletons. The sequenced sample was PBMCs. The receptors stem from a male donor in good health and CMV-seronegative. Both conserved end residues are part of each CDR3. The order of the fields is clone size, D gene, J gene, V gene, CDR3 protein, CDR3 DNA. D genes are given only for firm matches. Rows give clone size only sometimes, using once, few, many, or a class for an expanded clone.

few TRBD1 TRBJ1-3 TRBV25-1 CASSETGTGNTIYF TGTGCCAGCAGTGAGACAGGGACTGGAAACACCATATATTTT
NA TRBD2 TRBJ2-5 TRBV4-2 CASSQDPGLAGEETQYF TGTGCCAGCAGCCAAGATCCGGGACTAGCGGGGGAAGAGACCCAGTACTTC
few NA TRBJ2-7 TRBV6-6 CASSYSPSSYEQYF TGTGCCAGCAGTTACTCCCCCAGCTCCTACGAGCAGTACTTC
NA TRBD1 TRBJ2-5 TRBV9 CASSTDRAQETQYF TGTGCCAGCAGCACCGACAGGGCTCAAGAGACCCAGTACTTC
NA TRBD1 TRBJ1-3 TRBV4-2 CASSQGDSFGTEAGNTIYF TGTGCCAGCAGCCAAGGGGATTCCTTTGGGACAGAAGCTGGAAACACCATATATTTT
NA TRBD2 TRBJ2-3 TRBV5-1 CASSETTSGTDTQYF TGCGCCAGCAGCGAAACCACTAGCGGCACAGATACGCAGTATTTT
once NA TRBJ2-4 TRBV7-2 CASSAADGDIQYF TGTGCCAGCAGCGCCGCCGACGGGGACATTCAGTACTTC
NA NA TRBJ1-2 TRBV6-1 CASSELGARGYTF TGTGCCAGCAGTGAATTGGGCGCCAGGGGCTACACCTTC
NA NA TRBJ1-1 TRBV7-6 CASSLAMNTEAFF TGTGCCAGCAGCTTAGCTATGAACACTGAAGCTTTCTTT
NA TRBD2 TRBJ2-7 TRBV28 CASSLAASGTYEQYF TGTGCCAGCAGTTTAGCGGCTAGCGGCACCTACGAGCAGTACTTC
NA TRBD2 TRBJ2-3 TRBV25-1 CASSERASGGLTDTQYF TGTGCCAGCAGTGAAAGGGCCAGCGGGGGACTCACAGATACGCAGTATTTT
few NA TRBJ2-6 TRBV7-3 CASSPQGPTGANVLTF TGTGCCAGCAGCCCACAGGGTCCTACTGGGGCCAACGTCCTGACTTTC
few TRBD1 TRBJ1-1 TRBV19 CASSTPPGQGNTEAFF TGTGCCAGTAGTACCCCGCCGGGACAGGGGAACACTGAAGCTTTCTTT
NA NA TRBJ1-3 TRBV2 CASSGGRSSGNTIYF TGTGCCAGCAGTGGGGGCAGGAGCTCTGGAAACACCATATATTTT
once NA TRBJ2-3 TRBV7-9 CASSLGRATDTQYF TGTGCCAGCAGCTTAGGGAGGGCAACAGATACGCAGTATTTT
NA NA TRBJ2-7 TRBV7-2 CASSPRAATTYEQYF TGTGCCAGCAGCCCCCGAGCGGCGACTACCTACGAGCAGTACTTC
NA TRBD2 TRBJ2-1 TRBV6-5 CASSYSWSGRANEQFF TGTGCCAGCAGTTACTCGTGGAGCGGGAGGGCCAATGAGCAGTTCTTC
NA NA TRBJ2-5 TRBV7-2 CASSLPGYQETQYF TGTGCCAGCAGCTTACCCGGGTACCAAGAGACCCAGTACTTC
NA TRBD1 TRBJ2-2 TRBV6-5 CASIRDRVSGELFF TGTGCCAGCATTCGGGACAGGGTTAGCGGGGAGCTGTTTTTT
few TRBD2 TRBJ2-3 TRBV18 CASSRTSGYTDTQYF TGTGCCAGCTCTCGGACTAGCGGGTACACAGATACGCAGTATTTT
once TRBD1 TRBJ1-2 TRBV5-6 CASSLGQARGYGYTF TGTGCCAGCAGCCTGGGACAGGCTAGGGGCTATGGCTACACCTTC
few TRBD1 TRBJ2-7 TRBV19 CASSPPRGLAYEQYF TGTGCCAGTAGCCCTCCCAGGGGGCTTGCCTACGAGCAGTACTTC
NA TRBD1 TRBJ2-7 TRBV5-1 CASSLGQGISYEQYF TGCGCCAGCAGCTTGGGACAGGGGATTTCCTACGAGCAGTACTTC
NA NA TRBJ1-5 TRBV4-2 CASSQAGDGNQPQHF TGTGCCAGCAGCCAAGCAGGGGATGGCAATCAGCCCCAGCATTTT
NA TRBD1 TRBJ2-7 TRBV19 CASRATGGVPYEQYF TGTGCCAGTAGGGCAACAGGGGGTGTGCCCTACGAGCAGTACTTC
NA TRBD2 TRBJ2-1 TRBV7-9 CASSAGLAGHNEQFF TGTGCCAGCAGCGCGGGACTAGCGGGCCACAATGAGCAGTTCTTC
NA TRBD2 TRBJ2-1 TRBV5-4 CASSSGGASYNEQFF TGTGCCAGCAGCTCGGGGGGGGCCTCCTACAATGAGCAGTTCTTC
NA TRBD1 TRBJ1-1 TRBV5-6 CASRSRDRAPNTEAFF TGTGCCAGCAGGTCTAGAGACAGGGCCCCGAACACTGAAGCTTTCTTT
NA TRBD1 TRBJ1-1 TRBV5-4 CASSFGQGLGTEAFF TGTGCCAGCAGCTTCGGACAGGGGTTGGGAACTGAAGCTTTCTTT
NA TRBD1 TRBJ1-2 TRBV5-6 CASSRDRDDTF TGTGCCAGCAGCAGGGACAGGGACGACACCTTC
NA NA TRBJ1-2 TRBV29-1 CSVEDETSRENYGYTF TGCAGCGTTGAAGATGAGACTAGCAGGGAAAACTATGGCTACACCTTC
NA NA TRBJ1-5 TRBV7-2 CASSLDADQPQHF TGTGCCAGCAGCTTAGACGCAGATCAGCCCCAGCATTTT
NA NA TRBJ2-7 TRBV4-2 CASSQDEGESGYEQYF TGTGCCAGCAGCCAAGATGAAGGGGAATCGGGCTACGAGCAGTACTTC
NA NA TRBJ2-2 TRBV5-1 CASSLAGGTGELFF TGCGCCAGCAGCTTGGCCGGGGGCACCGGGGAGCTGTTTTTT
once NA TRBJ2-5 TRBV7-2 CASSTGDRKETQYF TGTGCCAGCAGCACGGGAGACAGAAAAGAGACCCAGTACTTC
NA TRBD1 TRBJ2-7 TRBV7-9 CASSLEGRGLYEQYF TGTGCCAGCAGCTTAGAAGGCAGGGGGCTCTACGAGCAGTACTTC
NA TRBD1 TRBJ1-2 TRBV10-2 CASSDHRGQGYTF TGCGCCAGCAGTGATCACAGGGGGCAAGGCTACACCTTC
NA NA TRBJ2-3 TRBV19 CASGAGGRWGDTQYF TGTGCCAGTGGTGCGGGTGGCAGATGGGGAGATACGCAGTATTTT
NA TRBD1 TRBJ1-2 TRBV4-3 CASSQGDRVPYYGYTF TGCGCCAGCAGCCAAGGGGACAGAGTGCCCTACTATGGCTACACCTTC
NA NA TRBJ2-3 TRBV10-3 CAIRLGESDTQYF TGTGCCATCAGACTCGGGGAATCGGATACGCAGTATTTT
once NA TRBJ2-7 TRBV6-5 CASSRRDFLYEQYF TGTGCCAGCAGCCGGCGGGACTTTCTCTACGAGCAGTACTTC
NA TRBD2 TRBJ2-1 TRBV29-1 CSVSGVREGEQFF TGCAGCGTTTCCGGAGTGAGGGAGGGTGAGCAGTTCTTC
NA TRBD1 TRBJ2-3 TRBV5-1 CASSRGDRETDTQYF TGCGCCAGCAGCCGCGGGGACAGGGAGACAGATACGCAGTATTTT
NA NA TRBJ1-1 TRBV28 CASSFTGGRTEAFF TGTGCCAGCAGTTTTACCGGGGGAAGGACTGAAGCTTTCTTT
NA TRBD1 TRBJ2-4 TRBV19 CASSIQGAKNIQYF TGTGCCAGTAGTATACAGGGGGCGAAAAACATTCAGTACTTC